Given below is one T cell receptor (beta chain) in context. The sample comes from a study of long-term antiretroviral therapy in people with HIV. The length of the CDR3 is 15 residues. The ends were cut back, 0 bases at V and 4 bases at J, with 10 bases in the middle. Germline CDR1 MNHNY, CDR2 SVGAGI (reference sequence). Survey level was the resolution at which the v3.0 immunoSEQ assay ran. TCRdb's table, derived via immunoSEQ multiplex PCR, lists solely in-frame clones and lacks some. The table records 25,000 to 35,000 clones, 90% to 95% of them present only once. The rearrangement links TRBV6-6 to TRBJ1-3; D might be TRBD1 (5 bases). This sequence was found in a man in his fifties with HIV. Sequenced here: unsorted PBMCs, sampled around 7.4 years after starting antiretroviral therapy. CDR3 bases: TGTGCCAGCAGTTACTCCCAGGGTCAGGGAAACACCATATATTTT. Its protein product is CASSYSQGQGNTIYF.